The 7 T cell receptor beta chains in this list originate from one sample, sequenced in a study. TCRdb reprocessed the RT-PCR reads via MiXCR and lists one record per CDR3 protein. The repertoire holds hundreds of thousands of distinct CDR3 sequences, 12% to 15% seen once, with 3% to 4.5% in the top ten. Source material: memory CD4+ T cells from blood. The receptor source for this set is a female donor in good health, serving as a healthy control.

This clonotype was seen many times. V and J are TRBV29-1 and TRBJ2-7; TRBD1 matches at 10 bases. The CDR3 is 11 residues long. From germline, CDR1 is SQVTM and CDR2 ANQGSEA. Trimming removed 5 bases from V and 13 bases from J; junction bases left unmatched: 8. CDR3 nucleotide sequence: TGCAGCGTTTCAACCGGGACAGGGGTTTACTTC. It translates to CSVSTGTGVYF.

This clonotype was seen a few times. The chain couples TRBV20-1 to TRBJ2-3; TRBD2 agrees at 12 bases. V was clipped by 3 bases and J by 4 bases; unmatched bases: 5. CDR1 is DFQATT, CDR2 SNEGSKA, per germline (reference sequence). This CDR3 contains 15 residues. Here the CDR3 reads CSASLLAGGADTQYF. The CDR3 coding sequence is TGCAGTGCTAGTTTACTAGCGGGAGGCGCAGATACGCAGTATTTT.

In this sample, this clonotype turned up a few times. The gene calls are TRBV20-1 and TRBJ2-7, with TRBD1 identical over 7 bases. The V gene's germline CDR1 is DFQATT and CDR2 SNEGSKA (reference sequence). V lost 0 bases and J lost 2; bases outside the gene matches: 7. The CDR3 has 15 residues. This chain's CDR3 is CSARDPGQWTYEQYF. Written as DNA, the CDR3 is TGCAGTGCTAGAGACCCGGGACAGTGGACCTACGAGCAGTACTTC.

V and J are TRBV10-3 and TRBJ1-1, with D possibly being TRBD1 (5 bases). The CDR3 runs 13 residues. Trimming removed 10 bases from V and 1 base from J, with 13 bases in between. Germline V gene lookup returns CDR1 ENHRY and CDR2 SYGVKD. The CDR3 is CATTGTANTEAFF. CDR3 bases: TGTGCCACAACCGGGACCGCGAACACTGAAGCTTTCTTT.

V is TRBV7-8 and J is TRBJ2-5; the D is unclear. The ends were cut back, 5 bases at V and 5 bases at J, with 18 bases in the middle. Germline V gene sequence: CDR1 SGHVS, CDR2 FQNEAQ. There are 15 residues in the CDR3. The CDR3 nucleotides are TGTGCCAGCAGCCCCACCCTAGGTTTTGGGGAGACCCAGTACTTC. This gives the protein CASSPTLGFGETQYF.

This rearrangement joins TRBV7-8 to TRBJ2-7; 8 nucleotides match TRBD2. Trimming at V came to 5 bases and at J to 10 bases, leaving 10 bases not matched to a gene. The CDR3 has 13 residues. Germline V gene lookup returns CDR1 SGHVS and CDR2 FQNEAQ. The CDR3 DNA sequence: TGTGCCAGCAGCCCCCGATTAGCGGGAACTCAGTACTTC. Its protein is CASSPRLAGTQYF.

This clonotype was picked up a small number of times. The chain couples TRBV7-2 to TRBJ1-3, with TRBD1 as a possible D gene (5 bases). This CDR3 has 15 amino acids. With 1 base removed from V and 3 bases from J, the gap between germline ends came to 10 bases. CDR1 SGHTA and CDR2 FQGNSA come from the germline V gene. CDR3 in DNA: TGTGCCAGCAGCTTAGGATGGGGCGGTGGAAACACCATATATTTT. It translates to CASSLGWGGGNTIYF.